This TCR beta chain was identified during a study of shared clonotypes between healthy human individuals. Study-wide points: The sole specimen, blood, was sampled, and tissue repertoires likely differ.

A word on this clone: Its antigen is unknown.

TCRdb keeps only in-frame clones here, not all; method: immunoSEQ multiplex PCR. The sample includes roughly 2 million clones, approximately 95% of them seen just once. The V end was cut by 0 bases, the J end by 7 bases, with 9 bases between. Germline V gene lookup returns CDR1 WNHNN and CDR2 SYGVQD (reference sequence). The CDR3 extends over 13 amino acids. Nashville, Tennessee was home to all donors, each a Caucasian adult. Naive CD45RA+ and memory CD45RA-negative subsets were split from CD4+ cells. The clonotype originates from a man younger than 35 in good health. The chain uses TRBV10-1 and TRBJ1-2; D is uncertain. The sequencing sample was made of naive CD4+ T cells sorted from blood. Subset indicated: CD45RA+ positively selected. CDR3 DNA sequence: TGCGCCAGCAGTGAGTCTTCGGGGTCTGGCTACACCTTC. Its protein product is CASSESSGSGYTF.